The 20 T cell receptor beta chains below come from one sample, sequenced in a study of regulatory T cells in long-lasting Graves disease. Stated time point: newly diagnosed GD, antithyroid drugs for less than 3 months. TCR sequences were obtained from RNA taken from PBMCs. TCR beta libraries were built with iRepertoire HTBI primers and Arm-PCR of CDR3 regions. TCRdb processed the multiplex PCR reads anew with MiXCR; each CDR3 protein has one entry. The table lists roughly 500,000 distinct CDR3 sequences, around 15% of them singletons. The same data also went into a second study, on T cells in Graves' hyperthyroidism and ophthalmopathy.

The sample in question was peripheral blood mononuclear cells (PBMCs), obtained at new diagnosis, from a patient treated with antithyroid drugs. The receptors were sampled from a woman aged 50 to 65 with Graves disease.

This clonotype was seen ten or more times. The chain has TRBV20-1 and TRBJ2-3; 7 positions agree with TRBD1. The CDR3 is 14 amino acids. V dropped 2 bases and J dropped 2; count of bases not matched to a gene: 4. The V gene's germline CDR1 is DFQATT and CDR2 SNEGSKA (reference sequence). CDR3 coding DNA: TGCAGTGCTAGACGACAGGGCGTCACAGATACGCAGTATTTT. Its translation is CSARRQGVTDTQYF.

This clonotype was detected many times. The V call is TRBV27, the J call TRBJ2-3; TRBD2 aligns across 9 bases. V trimming: 1 base; J trimming: 0 bases; junction bases outside the gene matches: 8. This CDR3 is 18 amino acids long. Germline CDR1 is MNHEY and CDR2 is SMNVEV (reference sequence). CDR3 region: CASSLFPSGNPSTDTQYF. The CDR3 DNA sequence: TGTGCCAGCAGTTTATTTCCTAGCGGGAATCCCAGCACAGATACGCAGTATTTT.

The sample holds many counts of this clonotype. This chain links TRBV12-3 or TRBV12-4 with TRBJ1-5; 10 bases match TRBD1. The CDR3 spans 13 residues. Trimming cost V 6 bases and J 8 bases; bases outside gene matches: 4. The CDR3 DNA reads as TGTGCCAGCAGGACAGGGGGCGCAGAGCCCCAGCATTTT. Its translation is CASRTGGAEPQHF.

On this clonotype itself: The junction shows a germline mismatch at one end, possibly a read error. The V and J genes are TRBV10-3 and TRBJ2-7; D remains ambiguous. The CDR3 extends over 19 amino acids. Germline assignment: CDR1 ENHRY and CDR2 SYGVKD. CDR3 protein: CAISESISFGRQVTYEQCF. DNA of the CDR3: TGTGCCATCAGTGAGTCGATAAGTTTCGGCAGGCAGGTTACCTACGAGCAGTGCTTC.

This chain uses TRBV10-3 with TRBJ2-1, with 14 bases that match TRBD2. CDR1 ENHRY and CDR2 SYGVKD come from the germline V gene. Unmatched junction bases numbered 16, after V lost 3 bases and J lost 9 bases. CDR3 length: 19 residues. The CDR3 spells CAISDPGLAGVWLGGEQFF. The CDR3 DNA follows: TGTGCCATCAGTGACCCGGGACTAGCGGGAGTTTGGTTGGGAGGTGAGCAGTTCTTC.

A few counts support this clonotype. J is TRBJ2-1 and V is TRBV3-1, with D perhaps matching TRBD1 or TRBD2 (6 bases each). V dropped 3 bases and J dropped 7 bases, with 13 bases sitting between them. This CDR3 is 14 amino acids long. Germline lookup yields CDR1 LGHDT and CDR2 YNNKEL (reference sequence). Here the CDR3 DNA reads TGTGCCAGCAGCCATAGCGGAGGGGGGAATGAGCAGTTCTTC. It is translated as CASSHSGGGNEQFF.

This clonotype has only a few counts. The CDR3 loop is CSARDDSRAHEQFF. Written as DNA, the CDR3 is TGCAGTGCTAGAGATGATTCCAGGGCCCATGAGCAGTTCTTC. The genes are TRBV20-1 and TRBJ2-1, with D tentatively TRBD1 (5 bases). V was cut by 0 bases and J by 8 bases, with 14 bases left in between. This CDR3 has 14 amino acids. From germline, CDR1 is DFQATT and CDR2 SNEGSKA (reference sequence).

J is TRBJ2-3 and V is TRBV6-2 or TRBV6-3; 8 bases are a match to TRBD2. The trim removed 5 bases at V and 6 bases at J, leaving 7 bases unmatched. CDR3 length: 14 amino acids. Germline values: CDR1 MNHEY, CDR2 SVGEGT. The chain's CDR3 is CASSHGTSGDTQYF. The CDR3 coding sequence is TGTGCCAGCAGTCACGGGACTAGTGGGGATACGCAGTATTTT.

As DNA, the CDR3 is TGCGCCAGCAGCCAAGAACCGGCAGGGGGCTTTTACGAGCAGTACTTC. Translated, it gives CASSQEPAGGFYEQYF. The rearrangement links TRBV4-1 to TRBJ2-7, with 8 bases fitting TRBD1. The CDR3 is 16 amino acids. V lost 0 bases and J lost 4; bases outside the gene matches: 8. Germline-derived CDR1 and CDR2 are MGHRA and YSYEKL.

This clonotype was picked up a small number of times. This chain links TRBV9 with TRBJ2-5; a possible D gene is TRBD1 (5 bases). The CDR3 consists of 17 residues. Looked up from germline, CDR1 is SGDLS and CDR2 is YYNGEE. The V and J ends lost 4 bases and 5 bases respectively, with 24 bases between them. The chain's CDR3 is CASSLRPTPGLEETQYF. The CDR3 DNA is TGTGCCAGCAGCTTGCGGCCAACCCCAGGGTTGGAGGAGACCCAGTACTTC.

On this clonotype: A much more abundant neighbour one base away suggests this may be a read error. V gene TRBV12-3 or TRBV12-4 combines with J gene TRBJ2-7; D gene ambiguous. This CDR3 spans 13 amino acids. Trimming removed 1 base at V and 7 bases at J, with 11 bases between. The CDR3, as DNA: TGTGCCAGCAGTTTAGGCGGTGAGAATGAGCAGTACTTC. Its translation: CASSLGGENEQYF.

This clonotype was recorded many times. The rearrangement joins TRBV27 to TRBJ2-3; 8 nucleotides align to TRBD1. In germline, CDR1 is MNHEY, CDR2 SMNVEV (reference sequence). This CDR3 has 14 residues. Losses at the gene ends were 6 bases for V and 4 bases for J; bases not matched to a gene: 6. CDR3 amino acids: CASRRQGSADTQYF. The CDR3 region has the DNA TGTGCCAGCAGAAGACAGGGGTCAGCAGATACGCAGTATTTT.

This clonotype has at least ten counts. CDR3 in DNA: TGCAGTGCATCCCCTCCGGGACACCACCAAAAACTGTTTTTT. Its protein product is CSASPPGHHQKLFF. This chain connects TRBV20-1 to TRBJ1-4; maybe TRBD1 (6 bases). Trimming removed 6 bases at V and 9 bases at J, with 20 bases between. In germline, CDR1 is DFQATT, CDR2 SNEGSKA (reference sequence). The CDR3 extends over 14 amino acids.

This clonotype was counted ten times or more. V gene TRBV3-1 combines with J gene TRBJ1-1, with D hard to call. CDR3 length equals 13 residues. Trimming pared 2 bases from V and 1 base from J, leaving 5 bases between. The germline gives CDR1 LGHDT, CDR2 YNNKEL (reference sequence). CDR3 DNA: TGTGCCAGCAGCCAAATGTCGAACACTGAAGCTTTCTTT. Amino acids: CASSQMSNTEAFF.

The chain uses TRBV6-2 or TRBV6-3 and TRBJ2-3, with D uncertain. CDR1 and CDR2 from the germline V gene are MNHEY and SVGEGT. V was cut by 5 bases and J by 1 base, with 16 bases left in between. This CDR3 contains 16 residues. This CDR3 reads CASSEYWTAGTDTQYF. Written as DNA, the CDR3 is TGTGCCAGCAGTGAATATTGGACGGCAGGCACAGATACGCAGTATTTT.

This clonotype was counted many times. The V gene is TRBV6-5, the J gene TRBJ2-4, with D unresolved. V was pared by 4 bases and J by 0 bases, with 13 bases between. CDR3 length: 16 amino acids. CDR1 is MNHEY and CDR2 is SVGAGI in the germline V gene. CDR3 in DNA: TGTGCCAGCAGTTCCCATGGAGAACTAGCCAAAAACATTCAGTACTTC. It codes for CASSSHGELAKNIQYF.

In its sample, this clonotype was seen a few times. The chain employs TRBV11-2 and TRBJ2-5; D tentatively reads TRBD1 or TRBD2 (5 bases each). Germline V gene data show CDR1 as SGHAT and CDR2 as FQNNGV. The CDR3 loop spans 15 amino acids. V lost 2 bases, J lost 4 bases, and 14 bases lay in between. The CDR3 sequence is CASSLSPGTVETQYF. Written as DNA, the CDR3 is TGTGCCAGCAGCTTAAGTCCGGGGACGGTAGAGACCCAGTACTTC.

This clonotype was observed at least ten times. The chain couples TRBV27 to TRBJ2-2; D not resolved. The CDR3 runs 14 residues. V was clipped by 2 bases and J by 6 bases, with 10 bases between them. Germline CDR1 MNHEY, CDR2 SMNVEV (reference sequence). CDR3 loop: CASSLGVSAGELFF. Here the CDR3 DNA reads TGTGCCAGCAGTTTAGGGGTATCAGCCGGGGAGCTGTTTTTT.

V is TRBV5-1 and J is TRBJ2-5, with 13 bases lining up with TRBD2. Germline V lookup: CDR1 SGHRS, CDR2 YFSETQ. The CDR3 length is 18 residues. V lost 4 bases to trimming and J lost 3 bases; unmatched junction nucleotides: 12. The CDR3 here is CASSLGLAGIVGKETQYF. CDR3 nucleotides: TGCGCCAGCAGCCTGGGACTAGCGGGAATAGTAGGGAAAGAGACCCAGTACTTC.

In its sample, this clonotype was seen a few times. This chain links TRBV12-3 or TRBV12-4 with TRBJ2-3; perhaps TRBD2 as D (6 bases). This CDR3 is built from 13 residues. Trimming removed 2 bases from V and 9 bases from J, with 12 bases in between. The CDR3 sequence is CASSLKGGYTQYF. CDR3 bases: TGTGCCAGCAGTTTAAAAGGAGGGTACACGCAGTATTTT.